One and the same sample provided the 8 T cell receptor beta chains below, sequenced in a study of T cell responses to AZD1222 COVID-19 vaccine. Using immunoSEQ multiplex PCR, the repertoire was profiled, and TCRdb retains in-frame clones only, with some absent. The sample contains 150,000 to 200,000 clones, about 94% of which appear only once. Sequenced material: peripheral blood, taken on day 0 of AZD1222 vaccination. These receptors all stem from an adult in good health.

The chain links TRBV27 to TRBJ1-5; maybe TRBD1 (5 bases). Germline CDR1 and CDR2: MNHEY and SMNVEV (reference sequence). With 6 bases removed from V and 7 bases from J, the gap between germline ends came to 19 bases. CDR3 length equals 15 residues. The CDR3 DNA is TGTGCCAGCAGACAAGACAGAATAGAGGGGCAGCCCCAGCATTTT. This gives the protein CASRQDRIEGQPQHF.

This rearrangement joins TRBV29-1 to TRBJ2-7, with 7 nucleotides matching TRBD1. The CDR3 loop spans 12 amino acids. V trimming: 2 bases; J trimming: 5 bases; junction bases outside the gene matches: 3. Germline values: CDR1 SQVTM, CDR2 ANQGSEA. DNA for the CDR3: TGCAGCGTTGAACAGGGGGTTGACGAGCAGTACTTC. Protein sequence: CSVEQGVDEQYF.

The CDR3: CAISERWDTEAFF. CDR3 coding DNA: TGTGCCATCAGTGAGAGGTGGGACACTGAAGCTTTCTTT. The chain uses TRBV10-3 and TRBJ1-1; D is uncertain. The length of the CDR3 is 13 residues. Per the germline V gene, CDR1 is ENHRY and CDR2 is SYGVKD. Trimming removed 2 bases at V and 3 bases at J, with 7 bases between.

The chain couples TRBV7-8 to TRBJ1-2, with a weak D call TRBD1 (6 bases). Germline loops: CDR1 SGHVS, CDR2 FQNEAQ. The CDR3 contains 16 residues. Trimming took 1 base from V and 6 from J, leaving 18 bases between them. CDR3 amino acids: CASSLGGGQGVHGYTF. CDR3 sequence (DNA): TGTGCCAGCAGCTTAGGAGGGGGGCAGGGCGTTCATGGCTACACCTTC.

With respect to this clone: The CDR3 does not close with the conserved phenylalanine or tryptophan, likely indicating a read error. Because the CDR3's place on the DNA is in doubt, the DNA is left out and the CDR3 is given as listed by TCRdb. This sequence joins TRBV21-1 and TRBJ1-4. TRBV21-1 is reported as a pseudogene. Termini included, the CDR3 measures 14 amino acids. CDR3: CASSKNVGLRPARR.

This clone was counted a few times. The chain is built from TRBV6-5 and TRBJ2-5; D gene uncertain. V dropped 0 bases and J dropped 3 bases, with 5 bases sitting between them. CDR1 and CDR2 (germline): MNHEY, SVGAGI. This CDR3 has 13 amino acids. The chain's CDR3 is CASSYSLKETQYF. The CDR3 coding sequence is TGTGCCAGCAGTTACTCCCTAAAAGAGACCCAGTACTTC.

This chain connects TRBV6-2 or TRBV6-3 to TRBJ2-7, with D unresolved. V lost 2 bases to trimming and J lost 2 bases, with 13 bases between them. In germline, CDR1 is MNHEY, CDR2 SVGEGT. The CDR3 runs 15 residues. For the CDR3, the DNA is TGTGCCAGCAGTTACCGCGGCAGCCTGCCCTACGAGCAGTACTTC. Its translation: CASSYRGSLPYEQYF.

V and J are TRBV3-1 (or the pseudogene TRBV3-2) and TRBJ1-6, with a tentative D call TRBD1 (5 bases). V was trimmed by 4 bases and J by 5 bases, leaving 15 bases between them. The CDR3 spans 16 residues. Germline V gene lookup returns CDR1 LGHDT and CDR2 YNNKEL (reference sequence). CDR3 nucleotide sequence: TGTGCCAGCAGCCGTGGTGGGGGGGTCAATAATTCACCCCTCCACTTT. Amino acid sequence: CASSRGGGVNNSPLHF.